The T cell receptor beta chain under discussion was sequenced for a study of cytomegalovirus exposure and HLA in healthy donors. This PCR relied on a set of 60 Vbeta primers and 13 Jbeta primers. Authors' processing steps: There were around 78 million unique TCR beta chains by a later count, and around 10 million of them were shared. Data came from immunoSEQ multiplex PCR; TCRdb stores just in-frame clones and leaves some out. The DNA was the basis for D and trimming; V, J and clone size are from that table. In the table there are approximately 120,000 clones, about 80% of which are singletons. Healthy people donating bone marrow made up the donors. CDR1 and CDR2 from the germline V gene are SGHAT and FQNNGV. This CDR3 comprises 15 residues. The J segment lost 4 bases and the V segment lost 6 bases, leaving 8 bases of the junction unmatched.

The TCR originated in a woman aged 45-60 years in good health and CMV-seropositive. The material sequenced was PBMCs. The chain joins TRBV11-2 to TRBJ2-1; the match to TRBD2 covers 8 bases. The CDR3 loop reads CASSLVAGRYNEQFF. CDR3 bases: TGTGCCAGCAGTTTGGTAGCGGGGCGGTACAATGAGCAGTTCTTC.